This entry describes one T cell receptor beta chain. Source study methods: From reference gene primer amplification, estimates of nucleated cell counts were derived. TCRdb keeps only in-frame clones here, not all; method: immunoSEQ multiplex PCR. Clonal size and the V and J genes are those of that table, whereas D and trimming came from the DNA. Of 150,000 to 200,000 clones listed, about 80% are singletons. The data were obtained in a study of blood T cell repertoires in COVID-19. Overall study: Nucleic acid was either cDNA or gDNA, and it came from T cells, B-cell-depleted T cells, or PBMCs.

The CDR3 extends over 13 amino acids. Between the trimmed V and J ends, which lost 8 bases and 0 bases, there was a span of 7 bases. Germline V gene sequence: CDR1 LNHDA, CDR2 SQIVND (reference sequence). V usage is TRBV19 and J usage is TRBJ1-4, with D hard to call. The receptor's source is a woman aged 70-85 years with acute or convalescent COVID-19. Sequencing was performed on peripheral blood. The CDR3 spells CASEGSTNEKLFF. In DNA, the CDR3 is TGTGCCAGTGAGGGTTCAACTAATGAAAAACTGTTTTTT.